The 27 T cell receptor beta chains in this list originate from one sample, sequenced in a study of PD-L1 blockade in urothelial cancer. This table comes from immunoSEQ multiplex PCR, and its TCRdb copy is limited to in-frame clones, with some not included. The table lists under 100,000 clones, around 80% of them singletons. Sequencing used PBMCs, obtained around atezolizumab (anti-PD-L1) treatment. Receptor source: a man between 65 and 79 years old with urothelial cancer.

The V call is TRBV7-3, the J call TRBJ2-2, with 10 bases lining up with TRBD1. The germline V gene has CDR1 SGHTA and CDR2 FQGTGA. The CDR3 length is 14 residues. The V segment lost 6 bases and the J segment 6 bases; nucleotides outside the gene matches: 4. The CDR3 sequence is CASSGQGGSGELFF. DNA for the CDR3: TGTGCCAGCAGTGGACAGGGGGGATCCGGGGAGCTGTTTTTT.

The chain carries TRBV5-5 and TRBJ1-2; TRBD1 might be the D (5 bases). Germline V gives CDR1 SGHKS, CDR2 YYEKEE (reference sequence). Trimming shortened V by 0 bases and J by 8 bases, and 17 bases separated the two germline ends. CDR3 size: 15 residues. The CDR3, as DNA: TGTGCCAGCAGCTTGGATGGGAGGGGCGTAGGCGGCTACACCTTC. Its translation: CASSLDGRGVGGYTF.

The gene calls are TRBV6-1 and TRBJ2-3; D not resolved. Germline V gene sequence: CDR1 MNHNS, CDR2 SASEGT. This CDR3 has 12 amino acids. V lost 5 bases and J lost 0, with 3 bases in between. CDR3 loop: CASSPSTDTQYF. In nucleotides, the CDR3 is TGTGCCAGCAGTCCTAGCACAGATACGCAGTATTTT.

The chain recombines TRBV18 with TRBJ1-4; TRBD1 matches 12 bases. Trimming removed 3 bases from V and 4 bases from J; junction bases left unmatched: 9. Germline V CDR1 and CDR2: KGHSH, LQKENI. The CDR3 runs to 18 residues. The CDR3 loop reads CASSPQGQGAGVNEKLFF. DNA for the CDR3: TGTGCCAGCTCACCCCAGGGACAGGGGGCCGGAGTTAATGAAAAACTGTTTTTT. Complete variable domain (other parts from reference TRBV18 and TRBJ1-4): NAGVMQNPRHLVRRRGQEARLRCSPMKGHSHVYWYRQLPEEGLKFMVYLQKENIIDESGMPKERFSAEFPKEGPSILRIQQVVRGDSAAYFCASSPQGQGAGVNEKLFFGSGTQLSVL.

The V and J genes are TRBV19 and TRBJ1-1; no clear D gene. The CDR3 loop spans 14 amino acids. The V and J ends lost 7 bases and 3 bases respectively, with 15 bases between them. The V gene's germline CDR1 is LNHDA and CDR2 SQIVND (reference sequence). The chain's CDR3 is CASIYGGSHTEAFF. DNA of the CDR3: TGTGCCAGTATTTACGGAGGATCCCACACTGAAGCTTTCTTT.

The rearrangement uses TRBV7-3 and TRBJ2-3, with 11 positions matching TRBD2. The CDR3 runs 15 residues. After removal of 5 bases from V and 5 bases from J, the junction contained 6 bases not matched to a gene. CDR1 is SGHTA, CDR2 FQGTGA, per germline. CDR3 in DNA: TGTGCCAGCAGCATTAGCGGGAGGGGATTAGATACGCAGTATTTT. Protein: CASSISGRGLDTQYF.

This chain uses TRBV4-1 with TRBJ2-7, with D perhaps matching TRBD2 (6 bases). Germline CDR1 is MGHRA and CDR2 is YSYEKL. CDR3 length: 16 amino acids. Trimming shortened V by 1 base and J by 2 bases, and 15 bases separated the two germline ends. In DNA, the CDR3 is TGCGCCAGCAGCCAAGGTCTTCCGGGGGACCCCTACGAGCAGTACTTC. Residues: CASSQGLPGDPYEQYF.

This rearrangement joins TRBV30 to TRBJ1-1; 7 bases map to TRBD1. V trimming: 3 bases; J trimming: 3 bases; junction bases outside the gene matches: 13. The germline CDR1 and CDR2 sequences are GTSNPN and SVGIG (reference sequence). This CDR3 contains 16 residues. The CDR3 region is CAWSHTPTGADTEAFF. CDR3 sequence (DNA): TGTGCCTGGAGCCACACCCCAACAGGGGCGGACACTGAAGCTTTCTTT. Together with reference TRBV30 and TRBJ1-1, the CDR3 gives the full variable domain: SQTIHQWPATLVQPVGSPLSLECTVEGTSNPNLYWYRQAAGRGLQLLFYSVGIGQISSEVPQNLSASRPQDRQFILSSKKLLLSDSGFYLCAWSHTPTGADTEAFFGQGTRLTVV.

This chain uses TRBV11-2 with TRBJ2-7; the match to TRBD1 covers 8 bases. The ends lost 5 bases at V and 3 bases at J; junction bases unmatched: 12. CDR3 length: 16 amino acids. Germline CDR1 is SGHAT and CDR2 is FQNNGV. CDR3 DNA: TGTGCCAGCAGCCATCAATTTCAGGGGGCCGGCTACGAGCAGTACTTC. Amino acid sequence: CASSHQFQGAGYEQYF.

J is TRBJ2-7 and V is TRBV7-9; TRBD2 aligns across 7 bases. Trimming took 4 bases from V and 7 from J; bases not matched to a gene: 16. The CDR3 is 16 residues long. Looked up from germline, CDR1 is SEHNR and CDR2 is FQNEAQ (reference sequence). This CDR3 reads CASSWRGGRQYEEQYF. CDR3 bases: TGTGCCAGCAGCTGGCGTGGCGGGAGACAGTATGAAGAGCAGTACTTC.

The genes are TRBV19 and TRBJ1-5; 8 bases agree with TRBD1. The CDR3 loop spans 15 amino acids. The J segment lost 2 bases and the V segment lost 2 bases, leaving 2 bases of the junction unmatched. CDR1 is LNHDA and CDR2 is SQIVND in the germline V gene (reference sequence). CDR3 protein: CASSISTGGNQPQHF. The CDR3 DNA follows: TGTGCCAGTAGTATATCGACAGGGGGCAATCAGCCCCAGCATTTT.

This clone showed up just a few times. The J gene is TRBJ2-3, the V gene TRBV4-2, with 14 bases that match TRBD2. This CDR3 is 18 amino acids long. The germline gives CDR1 LGHNA, CDR2 YNFKEQ. V was pared by 4 bases and J by 0 bases, with 6 bases of the junction left unmatched. CDR3 sequence: CASSLLRLAGGSTDTQYF. The CDR3, as DNA: TGTGCCAGCAGCCTACTCAGACTAGCGGGAGGGAGCACAGATACGCAGTATTTT.

This chain connects TRBV7-6 to TRBJ2-1; 8 bases match TRBD2. J gave up 0 bases and V 1 base, and 2 bases lay outside the gene matches. The CDR3 consists of 16 residues. The germline CDR1 and CDR2 sequences are SGHVS and FNYEAQ. The CDR3 nucleotides are TGTGCCAGCAGCTTAGAGCGGGGGCTCTCCTACAATGAGCAGTTCTTC. As protein: CASSLERGLSYNEQFF.

The chain is built from TRBV21-1 and TRBJ2-3; the DNA was not compared with TRBD2, the D call given in the table. TRBV21-1 is a pseudogene segment. The CDR3 sequence is 17 residues long. The CDR3 DNA reads TGTGCCAGCAGCAAAAAGGGGCCAGGAGGGGCCACAGATACGCAGTATTTT. Protein: CASSKKGPGGATDTQYF.

This clone was seen more than once but under ten times. The gene calls are TRBV9 and TRBJ2-7; possible D gene TRBD1, 5 bases. Germline values: CDR1 SGDLS, CDR2 YYNGEE. The CDR3 contains 14 residues. V gave up 4 bases and J gave up 5 bases, with 16 bases separating them. CDR3 protein: CASSSQDTSHEQYF. The CDR3 coding sequence is TGTGCCAGCAGCTCTCAGGACACTTCCCACGAGCAGTACTTC.

This chain connects TRBV19 to TRBJ2-1, with TRBD2 matching over 14 bases. Germline-derived CDR1 and CDR2 are LNHDA and SQIVND (reference sequence). The V and J ends lost 7 bases and 3 bases, in that order; junction bases with no gene match: 11. The CDR3 runs to 18 residues. The CDR3 DNA follows: TGTGCCAGTACCCCGGGACTAGCGGGAGTAGGTGGCTACAATGAGCAGTTCTTC. Its protein is CASTPGLAGVGGYNEQFF.

This chain links TRBV6-5 with TRBJ2-2; 9 bases align to TRBD1. CDR3 length equals 14 residues. V lost 8 bases, J lost 7 bases, and 8 bases stayed unmatched. The germline V gene has CDR1 MNHEY and CDR2 SVGAGI. The CDR3 DNA reads TGTGCCAGCGGGGGGGACAGGGAGGGCGGGGAGCTGTTTTTT. This gives the protein CASGGDREGGELFF.

The chain couples TRBV9 to TRBJ1-1; 10 bases line up with TRBD1. This CDR3 spans 18 amino acids. The V gene end was trimmed by 5 bases and the J gene end by 3 bases; junction bases not matched to a gene: 16. Germline V lookup: CDR1 SGDLS, CDR2 YYNGEE. The CDR3 sequence is CASSYLPGTGEEYTEAFF. CDR3 nucleotide sequence: TGTGCCAGCAGTTACTTACCCGGGACAGGGGAGGAGTACACTGAAGCTTTCTTT.

This clone was found once. The rearrangement links TRBV5-1 to TRBJ2-3; TRBD1 might be the D (6 bases). The germline gives CDR1 SGHRS, CDR2 YFSETQ. Trimming pared 0 bases from V and 1 base from J, leaving 9 bases between. The CDR3 is 15 amino acids. CDR3 residues: CASSLGSGGTDTQYF. The CDR3 DNA reads TGCGCCAGCAGCTTGGGGTCAGGGGGCACAGATACGCAGTATTTT. Supplemented by reference TRBV5-1 and TRBJ2-3, the full variable domain reads KAGVTQTPRYLIKTRGQQVTLSCSPISGHRSVSWYQQTPGQGLQFLFEYFSETQRNKGNFPGRFSGRQFSNSRSEMNVSTLELGDSALYLCASSLGSGGTDTQYFGPGTRLTVL.

This chain uses TRBV18 with TRBJ2-3, with D hard to call. Germline V CDR1 and CDR2: KGHSH, LQKENI. This CDR3 region has 14 residues. V lost 1 base to trimming and J lost 2 bases, with 7 bases between them. The CDR3, as DNA: TGTGCCAGCTCACCACGGGCAGACACAGATACGCAGTATTTT. It yields the protein CASSPRADTDTQYF.

This clone was seen once. The genes are TRBV12-5 and TRBJ2-7, with a tentative D call TRBD2 (7 bases). Germline V gives CDR1 LGHNT, CDR2 FRNRAP. V lost 6 bases, J lost 7 bases, and 13 bases lay in between. This CDR3 spans 12 amino acids. The CDR3 protein is CASGRGPGEQYF. The CDR3 nucleotides read TGTGCTAGTGGGCGGGGGCCGGGGGAGCAGTACTTC.

This clone showed up just a few times. The V gene is TRBV7-2, the J gene TRBJ2-3; D perhaps matches TRBD2 (6 bases). This CDR3 comprises 14 residues. V lost 1 base, J lost 4 bases, and 9 bases lay in between. The germline CDR1 and CDR2 sequences are SGHTA and FQGNSA. The CDR3 DNA sequence: TGTGCCAGCAGCTTAGGGGGGGTCCCAGATACGCAGTATTTT. Its translation: CASSLGGVPDTQYF.

The rearrangement uses TRBV11-3 and TRBJ1-1, with 10 bases matching TRBD1. This CDR3 region has 14 residues. Germline V CDR1 and CDR2: SGHNT, YENEEA. J lost 2 bases, V lost 6 bases, and 3 bases had no gene match. CDR3 loop: CASRGTGENTEAFF. CDR3 in DNA: TGTGCCAGCAGGGGGACAGGGGAAAACACTGAAGCTTTCTTT.

This chain uses TRBV28 with TRBJ2-2, with D possibly being TRBD1 (6 bases). This CDR3 comprises 15 residues. CDR1 is MDHEN, CDR2 SYDVKM, per germline. The ends were cut back, 5 bases at V and 2 bases at J, with 12 bases in the middle. CDR3 bases: TGTGCCAGCAGTCCCAGGGGAACTAACACCGGGGAGCTGTTTTTT. Translation gives CASSPRGTNTGELFF.

The CDR3 DNA reads as TGTGCCAGCACCCGGGGGGCTAGCGGGGGGGCATATGAGCAGTTCTTC. Translation gives CASTRGASGGAYEQFF. The gene calls are TRBV4-2 and TRBJ2-1, with 12 positions matching TRBD2. CDR3 length: 16 amino acids. Germline loops: CDR1 LGHNA, CDR2 YNFKEQ. V was clipped by 7 bases and J by 8 bases; unmatched bases: 12.

The chain employs TRBV4-3 and TRBJ2-3; TRBD2 might be the D (5 bases). Germline lookup yields CDR1 LGHNA and CDR2 YSLEER. V lost 0 bases, J lost 3 bases, and 13 bases lay in between. The CDR3 consists of 16 residues. CDR3 region: CASSQETGRETDTQYF. The DNA for the CDR3 is TGCGCCAGCAGCCAAGAGACGGGAAGGGAGACAGATACGCAGTATTTT.

This clone was recorded once. CDR3 sequence reads: CASSMGPFGVEKLFF. The CDR3, as DNA: TGTGCCAGTAGTATGGGGCCGTTTGGAGTTGAAAAACTGTTTTTT. The chain links TRBV19 to TRBJ1-4, with a weak D call TRBD1 (5 bases). Looked up from germline, CDR1 is LNHDA and CDR2 is SQIVND (reference sequence). The CDR3 runs 15 residues. Trimming left V 3 bases short and J 7 bases short, with 15 bases between.